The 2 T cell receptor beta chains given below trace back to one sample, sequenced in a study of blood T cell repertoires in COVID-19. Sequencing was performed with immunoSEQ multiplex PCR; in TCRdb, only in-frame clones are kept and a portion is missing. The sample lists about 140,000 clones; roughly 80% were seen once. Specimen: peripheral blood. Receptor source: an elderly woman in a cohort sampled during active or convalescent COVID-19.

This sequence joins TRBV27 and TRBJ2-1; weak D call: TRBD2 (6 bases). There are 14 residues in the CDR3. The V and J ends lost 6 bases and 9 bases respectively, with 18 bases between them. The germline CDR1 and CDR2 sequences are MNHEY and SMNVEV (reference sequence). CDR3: CASRAGGRSIEQFF. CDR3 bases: TGTGCCAGCAGGGCCGGGGGAAGGAGTATTGAGCAGTTCTTC.

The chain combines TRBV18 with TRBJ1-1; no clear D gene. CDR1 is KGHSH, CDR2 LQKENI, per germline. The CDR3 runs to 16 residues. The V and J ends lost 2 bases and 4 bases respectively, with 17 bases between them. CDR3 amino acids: CASSPSPSGLGTEAFF. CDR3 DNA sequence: TGTGCCAGCTCACCATCTCCCTCAGGCCTCGGCACTGAAGCTTTCTTT.